This entry lists 5 T cell receptor beta chains sequenced from one sample in a study of shared clonotypes between healthy human individuals. Using immunoSEQ multiplex PCR, the repertoire was profiled, and TCRdb retains in-frame clones only, with some absent. The data hold hundreds of thousands of clones, with less than 85% observed a single time. Sequencing used memory CD4+ T cells sorted from blood. The subset was: CD45RA-negative fraction. The origin of the receptors is a woman aged 30 to 39 in good health.

V gene TRBV15 combines with J gene TRBJ2-5; possibly TRBD2 for D (6 bases). V was pared by 2 bases and J by 4 bases, with 17 bases between. Germline V gene lookup returns CDR1 LNHNV and CDR2 YYDKDF (reference sequence). This CDR3 spans 16 amino acids. The CDR3 is CATSRQPGGNGETQYF. CDR3 nucleotides: TGTGCCACCAGCAGACAACCTGGAGGGAATGGAGAGACCCAGTACTTC.

A few counts support this clone. The rearrangement links TRBV5-4 to TRBJ1-1; D remains ambiguous. Trimming took 4 bases from V and 1 from J, leaving 14 bases between them. Looked up from germline, CDR1 is SGHNT and CDR2 is YYREEE (reference sequence). The CDR3 sequence is 15 residues long. CDR3: CASSLNQQPNTEAFF. The CDR3, as DNA: TGTGCCAGCAGCCTAAACCAGCAGCCGAACACTGAAGCTTTCTTT.

The V and J genes are TRBV7-8 and TRBJ2-5; D unresolved. From germline, CDR1 is SGHVS and CDR2 FQNEAQ. V was shortened by 2 bases and J by 2 bases, with 6 bases between the two germline ends. CDR3 size: 13 residues. This chain's CDR3 is CASSLSLQETQYF. CDR3 bases: TGTGCCAGCAGCTTATCCCTACAAGAGACCCAGTACTTC.

The chain joins TRBV19 to TRBJ2-6; the match to TRBD1 covers 7 bases. Looked up from germline, CDR1 is LNHDA and CDR2 is SQIVND (reference sequence). The CDR3 length is 18 residues. The V and J ends lost 5 bases and 0 bases, in that order; junction bases with no gene match: 10. This CDR3 reads CASSPSTGQHSGANVLTF. The CDR3 DNA reads as TGTGCCAGTAGTCCCTCAACGGGACAGCACTCTGGGGCCAACGTCCTGACTTTC.

The count of this clone is one. The chain joins TRBV18 to TRBJ2-7; 13 nucleotides align to TRBD2. Looked up from germline, CDR1 is KGHSH and CDR2 is LQKENI. This CDR3 has 15 residues. V shed 4 bases, J shed 5 bases, and the junction held 5 bases outside the gene matches. The CDR3 DNA sequence: TGTGCCAGCTCACTGGGACTAGCGGGATACAACGAGCAGTACTTC. It codes for CASSLGLAGYNEQYF.